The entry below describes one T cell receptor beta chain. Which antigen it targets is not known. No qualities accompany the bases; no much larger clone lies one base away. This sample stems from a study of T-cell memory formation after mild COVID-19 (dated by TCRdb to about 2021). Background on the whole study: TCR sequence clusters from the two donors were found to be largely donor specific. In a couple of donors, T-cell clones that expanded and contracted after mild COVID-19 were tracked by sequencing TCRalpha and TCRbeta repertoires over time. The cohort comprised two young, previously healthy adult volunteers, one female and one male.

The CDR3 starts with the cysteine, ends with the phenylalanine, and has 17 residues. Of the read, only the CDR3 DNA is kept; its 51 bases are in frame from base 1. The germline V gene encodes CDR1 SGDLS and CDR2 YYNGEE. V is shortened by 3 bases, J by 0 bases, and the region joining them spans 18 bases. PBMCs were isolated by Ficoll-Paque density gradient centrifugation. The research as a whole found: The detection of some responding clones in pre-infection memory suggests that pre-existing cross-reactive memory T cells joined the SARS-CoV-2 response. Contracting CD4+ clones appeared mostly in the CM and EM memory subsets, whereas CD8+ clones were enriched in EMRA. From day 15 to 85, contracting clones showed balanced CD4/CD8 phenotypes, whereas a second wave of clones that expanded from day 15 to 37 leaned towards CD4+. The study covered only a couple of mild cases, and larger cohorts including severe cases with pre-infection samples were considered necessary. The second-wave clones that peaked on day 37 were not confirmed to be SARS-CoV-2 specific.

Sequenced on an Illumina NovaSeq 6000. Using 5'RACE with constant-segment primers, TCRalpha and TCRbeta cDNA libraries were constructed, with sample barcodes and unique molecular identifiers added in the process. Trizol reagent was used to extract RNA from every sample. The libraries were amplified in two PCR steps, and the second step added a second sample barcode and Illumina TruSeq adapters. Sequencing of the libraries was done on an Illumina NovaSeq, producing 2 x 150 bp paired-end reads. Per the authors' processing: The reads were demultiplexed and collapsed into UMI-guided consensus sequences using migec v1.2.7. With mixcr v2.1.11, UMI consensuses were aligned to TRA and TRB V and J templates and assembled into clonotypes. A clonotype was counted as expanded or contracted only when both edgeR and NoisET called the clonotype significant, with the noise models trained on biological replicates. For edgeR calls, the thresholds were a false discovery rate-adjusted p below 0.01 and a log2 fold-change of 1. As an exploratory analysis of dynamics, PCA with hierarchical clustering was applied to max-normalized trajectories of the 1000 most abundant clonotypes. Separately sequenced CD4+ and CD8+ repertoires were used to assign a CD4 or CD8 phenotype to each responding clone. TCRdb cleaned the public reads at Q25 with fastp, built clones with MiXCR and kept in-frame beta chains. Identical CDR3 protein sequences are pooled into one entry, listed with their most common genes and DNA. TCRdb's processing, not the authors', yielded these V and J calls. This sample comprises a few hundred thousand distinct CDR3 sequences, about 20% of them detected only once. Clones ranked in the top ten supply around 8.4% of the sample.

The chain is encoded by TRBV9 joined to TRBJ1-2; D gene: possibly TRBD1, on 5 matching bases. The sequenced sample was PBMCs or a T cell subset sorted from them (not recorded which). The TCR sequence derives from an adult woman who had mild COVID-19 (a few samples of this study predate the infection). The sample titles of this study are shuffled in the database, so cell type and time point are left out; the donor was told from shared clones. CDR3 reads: CASSAGGARQANYGYTF. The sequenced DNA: TGTGCCAGCAGCGCCGGTGGGGCACGTCAAGCTAACTATGGCTACACCTTC.